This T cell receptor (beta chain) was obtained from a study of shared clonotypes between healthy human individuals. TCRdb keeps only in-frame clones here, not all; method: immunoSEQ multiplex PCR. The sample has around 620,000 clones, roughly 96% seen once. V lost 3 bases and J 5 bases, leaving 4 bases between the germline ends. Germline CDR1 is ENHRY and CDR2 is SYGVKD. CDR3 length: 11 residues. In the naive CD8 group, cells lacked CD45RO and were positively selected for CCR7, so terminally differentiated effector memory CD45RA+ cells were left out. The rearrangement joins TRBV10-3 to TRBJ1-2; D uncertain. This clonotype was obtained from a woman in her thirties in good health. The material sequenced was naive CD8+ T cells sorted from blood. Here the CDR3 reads CAISDSYGYTF. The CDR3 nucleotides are TGTGCCATCAGTGACAGTTATGGCTACACCTTC.